This T cell receptor beta chain is from a study of blood T cell repertoires in COVID-19. Overall study context: From the United States, Italy and Spain came samples of acute and convalescent COVID-19. The cDNA or gDNA used as material had been derived from T cells, B-cell-depleted T cells, or PBMCs.

Trimming shortened V by 5 bases and J by 0 bases, and 20 bases separated the two germline ends. The CDR3 is 18 amino acids. The germline V gene encodes CDR1 SGHTA and CDR2 FQGNSA. As handled by the study authors: Nucleated cell counts were estimated from reference gene primer amplification. Assay used: immunoSEQ multiplex PCR; TCRdb lists only in-frame clones, some missing. That table furnishes V, J and clone size, whereas the DNA furnished D and trimming. The table lists tens of thousands of clones, about 92% of them singletons. Source material: peripheral blood. The sequence was obtained from a man aged 70 or older with acute or convalescent COVID-19. The rearrangement uses TRBV7-2 and TRBJ1-3; possible D gene TRBD1, 5 bases. CDR3 region: CASSAFGAGLGSGNTIYF. DNA of the CDR3: TGTGCCAGCAGCGCATTTGGAGCAGGGTTAGGCTCTGGAAACACCATATATTTT.